This TCR beta chain came from a study of T cells after yellow fever vaccination. Overall study findings and caveats: Clones from primary vaccination mostly reappeared after the booster (over 95% CD4, just over 85% CD8).

The authors made TCR cDNA by 5'RACE template switching, adding a universal primer site and UMIs. TCRdb reprocessed the 5' RACE reads via MiXCR and lists one record per CDR3 protein. The sample has under 700,000 distinct CDR3 sequences, less than 20% seen once. Details on this clonotype: Its antigen remains unknown.

CDR1 is SGDLS, CDR2 YYNGEE, per germline. The CDR3 has 14 residues. V lost 4 bases and J lost 0, with 10 bases in between. This material consisted of PBMCs, taken 5 days after the first yellow fever vaccination. The J gene is TRBJ1-1, the V gene TRBV9; D ambiguous. This receptor was identified in a man younger than 35 who received the YFV17D yellow fever vaccine. CDR3 region: CASSQSGLNTEAFF. The CDR3 DNA reads TGTGCCAGCAGCCAGAGTGGGTTGAACACTGAAGCTTTCTTT.